These 23 T cell receptor beta chains came from one sample sequenced in a study of T cells in Graves' hyperthyroidism and ophthalmopathy. Amplification yielded TCR beta CDR3 regions, with RNA transcripts as the source. The HTBI set primed first-round TCR CDR3 RT-PCR. TCRdb recomputed calls from the multiplex PCR reads with MiXCR, one row per CDR3 protein. Found here are about 400,000 distinct CDR3 sequences, roughly an eighth of them singletons; the top ten hold 28%. Sequencing was done on a sample of blood. Every receptor here comes from a man aged 50 or older with Graves' ophthalmopathy.

This clonotype appeared many times. The chain links TRBV7-3 to TRBJ2-1; D ambiguous. From germline, CDR1 is SGHTA and CDR2 FQGTGA. The CDR3 has 14 residues. The germline V and J ends were trimmed by 6 bases and 8 bases, with 17 bases remaining between them. As DNA, the CDR3 is TGTGCCAGCAGTCGTTGGGAAGGGTCGCATGAGCAGTTCTTC. This encodes CASSRWEGSHEQFF.

The genes are TRBV6-2 or TRBV6-3 and TRBJ2-1; 7 nucleotides agree with TRBD2. In germline, CDR1 is MNHEY, CDR2 SVGEGT. The CDR3 extends over 16 amino acids. V dropped 0 bases and J dropped 4; count of bases not matched to a gene: 6. The CDR3 DNA sequence: TGTGCCAGCAGTTACTCTTCACGGGGACTATACAATGAGCAGTTCTTC. Encoded protein: CASSYSSRGLYNEQFF.

This clonotype was observed a few times. The chain has TRBV7-9 and TRBJ2-3; 7 bases are shared with TRBD2. The CDR3 is made up of 15 amino acids. The junction had 5 bases not matched to a gene; V was cut back by 5 bases and J by 0 bases. Germline CDR1 is SEHNR and CDR2 is FQNEAQ (reference sequence). The CDR3: CASSRGDSSTDTQYF. CDR3 nucleotide sequence: TGTGCCAGCAGCCGGGGGGATTCTAGCACAGATACGCAGTATTTT.

This clonotype has more than one count but fewer than ten. The chain combines TRBV9 with TRBJ2-3; the match to TRBD2 covers 7 bases. Germline V gives CDR1 SGDLS, CDR2 YYNGEE. Trimming removed 5 bases from V and 5 bases from J; junction bases left unmatched: 26. This CDR3 region has 20 residues. CDR3 in DNA: TGTGCCAGCAGTCCTACCTCGGGACTATCTTCTGACCCGCGAAAAGATACGCAGTATTTT. Encoded protein: CASSPTSGLSSDPRKDTQYF. Together with reference TRBV9 and TRBJ2-3, the CDR3 gives the full variable domain: DSGVTQTPKHLITATGQRVTLRCSPRSGDLSVYWYQQSLDQGLQFLIQYYNGEERAKGNILERFSAQQFPDLHSELNLSSLELGDSALYFCASSPTSGLSSDPRKDTQYFGPGTRLTVL.

As DNA, the CDR3 is TGTGCCAGCAGAGGACAGGAAGGAAAACTGTTTTTT. Translated, it gives CASRGQEGKLFF. The chain has TRBV2 and TRBJ1-4; 7 positions agree with TRBD1. Germline V gene data show CDR1 as SNHLY and CDR2 as FYNNEI. J gave up 10 bases and V 6 bases, and 5 bases lay outside the gene matches. The CDR3 has 12 residues.

This clonotype was detected many times. This chain connects TRBV20-1 to TRBJ2-7, with 10 bases identical to TRBD2. The CDR3 totals 14 residues. The germline gives CDR1 DFQATT, CDR2 SNEGSKA (reference sequence). The ends lost 2 bases at V and 4 bases at J; junction bases unmatched: 5. This CDR3 reads CSARKAGGVYEQYF. As DNA, the CDR3 is TGCAGTGCTAGAAAAGCGGGAGGGGTTTACGAGCAGTACTTC.

This chain connects TRBV6-1 to TRBJ1-5, with D maybe TRBD1 (6 bases). Trimming removed 7 bases from V and 2 bases from J, with 12 bases in between. CDR3 size: 14 residues. Looked up from germline, CDR1 is MNHNS and CDR2 is SASEGT. The DNA of the CDR3 is TGTGCCAGCACCTTCGGGGGCGGCAATCAGCCCCAGCATTTT. Its protein product is CASTFGGGNQPQHF.

This clonotype showed up many times. The chain combines TRBV7-8 with TRBJ2-1; TRBD1 or TRBD2 may be the D gene (6 bases each). CDR3 length equals 17 residues. Trimming pared 5 bases from V and 2 bases from J, leaving 19 bases between. Per the germline V gene, CDR1 is SGHVS and CDR2 is FQNEAQ. Here the CDR3 reads CASSPGARGSTYNEQFF. Written as DNA, the CDR3 is TGTGCCAGCAGCCCAGGGGCGCGGGGATCGACCTACAATGAGCAGTTCTTC.

The chain couples TRBV11-1 to TRBJ1-1; 7 nucleotides agree with TRBD1. CDR1 and CDR2 from the germline V gene are SGHAT and FQDESV (reference sequence). Losses at the gene ends were 4 bases for V and 5 bases for J; bases not matched to a gene: 7. This CDR3 has 14 amino acids. The CDR3 region is CASSSSGQLTEAFF. The CDR3 DNA sequence: TGTGCCAGCAGCTCCTCGGGACAGCTGACTGAAGCTTTCTTT.

This clonotype was recorded many times. The genes are TRBV28 and TRBJ1-2, with TRBD1 as a possible D gene (5 bases). The CDR3 has 14 residues. With 6 bases removed from V and 8 bases from J, the gap between germline ends came to 19 bases. Germline CDR1 and CDR2: MDHEN and SYDVKM. The CDR3 coding sequence is TGTGCCAGCAGCCCCCTTGAGGGGAGGGAGGGCTACACCTTC. Translated, it gives CASSPLEGREGYTF.

The table lists this clonotype with many counts. CDR3 sequence: CASSGPSSYEQYF. CDR3 DNA: TGTGCCAGCAGCGGCCCTAGCTCCTACGAGCAGTACTTC. The chain links TRBV7-9 to TRBJ2-7; D is undetermined. The CDR3 is 13 amino acids. V was clipped by 5 bases and J by 0 bases, with 8 bases between them. Germline CDR1 is SEHNR and CDR2 is FQNEAQ (reference sequence).

This clonotype came up many times. This chain uses TRBV25-1 with TRBJ2-5, with D unclear. The V end lost 8 bases, the J end lost 5 bases, and 21 bases lay between the germline ends. The CDR3 has 15 residues. Germline V CDR1 and CDR2: MGHDK, SYGVNS. The CDR3 nucleotides read TGTGCCAGCTCCTACGGGCAGGCTTTCGGGGAGACCCAGTACTTC. Translated, it gives CASSYGQAFGETQYF.

There are many counts of this clonotype. V and J are TRBV5-1 and TRBJ1-1; 9 nucleotides line up with TRBD1. The length of the CDR3 is 15 residues. The J segment lost 1 base and the V segment lost 4 bases, leaving 5 bases of the junction unmatched. CDR1 and CDR2 (germline): SGHRS, YFSETQ. The DNA of the CDR3 is TGCGCCAGCAGCCTACAGGGGGCAGCGAACACTGAAGCTTTCTTT. It specifies CASSLQGAANTEAFF. The full variable domain, rest sourced from reference TRBV5-1 and TRBJ1-1, is KAGVTQTPRYLIKTRGQQVTLSCSPISGHRSVSWYQQTPGQGLQFLFEYFSETQRNKGNFPGRFSGRQFSNSRSEMNVSTLELGDSALYLCASSLQGAANTEAFFGQGTRLTVV.

This clonotype has more than one count but fewer than ten. This sequence joins TRBV3-1 and TRBJ2-2, with 9 bases fitting TRBD2. Germline V gene sequence: CDR1 LGHDT, CDR2 YNNKEL (reference sequence). The trim removed 1 base at V and 3 bases at J, leaving 6 bases unmatched. The CDR3 has 17 amino acids. Here the CDR3 DNA reads TGTGCCAGCAGCCAAGTGGGTGCGGGAGGGCACACCGGGGAGCTGTTTTTT. This codes for CASSQVGAGGHTGELFF.

At least ten counts were recorded for this clonotype. The V gene is TRBV20-1, the J gene TRBJ2-5; possible D gene TRBD2, 5 bases. Germline CDR1 and CDR2: DFQATT and SNEGSKA (reference sequence). The CDR3 runs 16 residues. V was cut by 0 bases and J by 0 bases, with 14 bases left in between. The CDR3 sequence is CSARDPSSPYQETQYF. CDR3 sequence (DNA): TGCAGTGCTAGAGATCCGTCTAGCCCGTACCAAGAGACCCAGTACTTC.

This clonotype was observed a few times. The gene calls are TRBV5-8 and TRBJ2-1, with TRBD2 matching 12 bases. The CDR3 contains 16 residues. Germline V CDR1 and CDR2: SGHTS, YDEGEE. Trimming took 4 bases from V and 7 from J; bases not matched to a gene: 9. Here the CDR3 reads CASSGGVTSGRNEQFF. The CDR3 region has the DNA TGTGCCAGCAGCGGGGGAGTGACTAGCGGGAGAAATGAGCAGTTCTTC. Full variable domain (remainder filled in from reference TRBV5-8 and TRBJ2-1): EAGVTQSPTHLIKTRGQQATLRCSPISGHTSVYWYQQALGLGLQFLLWYDEGEERNRGNFPPRFSGRQFPNYSSELNVNALELEDSALYLCASSGGVTSGRNEQFFGPGTRLTVL.

Ten or more counts support this clonotype. This chain links TRBV12-3 or TRBV12-4 with TRBJ2-7, with TRBD1 matching over 7 bases. The ends lost 5 bases at V and 3 bases at J; junction bases unmatched: 4. This CDR3 spans 13 amino acids. CDR3 protein: CASSVQGSYEQYF. As DNA, the CDR3 is TGTGCCAGCAGTGTACAGGGGAGCTACGAGCAGTACTTC.

This clonotype occurred many times. The rearrangement links TRBV7-9 to TRBJ2-3; D is possibly TRBD2 (7 bases). Per the germline V gene, CDR1 is SEHNR and CDR2 is FQNEAQ (reference sequence). Trimming cost V 3 bases and J 0 bases, with 19 bases left between them. The CDR3 consists of 18 residues. The CDR3 reads CASSLGQTSVSSTDTQYF. For the CDR3, the DNA is TGTGCCAGCAGCTTGGGACAAACTAGCGTATCTAGCACAGATACGCAGTATTTT.

This clonotype was counted ten times or more. This chain joins TRBV5-1 and TRBJ2-1, with D unclear. Germline V gene sequence: CDR1 SGHRS, CDR2 YFSETQ. The CDR3 extends over 13 amino acids. V lost 4 bases and J 6 bases, leaving 11 bases between the germline ends. CDR3 residues: CASSLSVANEQFF. CDR3 bases: TGCGCCAGCAGCCTATCGGTTGCCAATGAGCAGTTCTTC. Looking up the rest from reference TRBV5-1 and TRBJ2-1 gives the full variable domain: KAGVTQTPRYLIKTRGQQVTLSCSPISGHRSVSWYQQTPGQGLQFLFEYFSETQRNKGNFPGRFSGRQFSNSRSEMNVSTLELGDSALYLCASSLSVANEQFFGPGTRLTVL.

A few counts support this clonotype. The chain couples TRBV6-5 to TRBJ2-1; 8 bases map to TRBD2. The J segment lost 0 bases and the V segment lost 0 bases, leaving 7 bases of the junction unmatched. Germline values: CDR1 MNHEY, CDR2 SVGAGI. The CDR3 is 18 residues long. The CDR3 DNA sequence: TGTGCCAGCAGTTACTCGATCATGAGCGGGAGCTCCTACAATGAGCAGTTCTTC. Translating gives CASSYSIMSGSSYNEQFF.

In this sample, this clonotype turned up many times. V and J are TRBV9 and TRBJ2-3, with TRBD2 matching 8 bases. The ends lost 3 bases at V and 2 bases at J; junction bases unmatched: 5. Looked up from germline, CDR1 is SGDLS and CDR2 is YYNGEE. The CDR3 loop spans 15 amino acids. CDR3 protein: CASSGSGSPTDTQYF. CDR3 nucleotide sequence: TGTGCCAGCAGCGGAAGCGGGAGCCCCACAGATACGCAGTATTTT.

This clonotype was observed many times. CDR3 protein: CASRPGLAGVYASYEQYF. DNA for the CDR3: TGTGCCAGCAGACCTGGACTAGCGGGAGTGTATGCATCCTACGAGCAGTACTTC. The J gene is TRBJ2-7, the V gene TRBV6-1; 13 nucleotides agree with TRBD2. Per the germline V gene, CDR1 is MNHNS and CDR2 is SASEGT. V was clipped by 6 bases and J by 1 base; unmatched bases: 12. The CDR3 totals 18 residues.

This clonotype came up many times. The chain employs TRBV20-1 and TRBJ1-2, with TRBD1 identical over 8 bases. V trimming: 6 bases; J trimming: 4 bases; junction bases outside the gene matches: 10. The CDR3 loop spans 14 amino acids. In germline, CDR1 is DFQATT, CDR2 SNEGSKA (reference sequence). The CDR3 region is CSALGQEGSYGYTF. CDR3 bases: TGCAGTGCCTTGGGACAGGAGGGCAGCTATGGCTACACCTTC.